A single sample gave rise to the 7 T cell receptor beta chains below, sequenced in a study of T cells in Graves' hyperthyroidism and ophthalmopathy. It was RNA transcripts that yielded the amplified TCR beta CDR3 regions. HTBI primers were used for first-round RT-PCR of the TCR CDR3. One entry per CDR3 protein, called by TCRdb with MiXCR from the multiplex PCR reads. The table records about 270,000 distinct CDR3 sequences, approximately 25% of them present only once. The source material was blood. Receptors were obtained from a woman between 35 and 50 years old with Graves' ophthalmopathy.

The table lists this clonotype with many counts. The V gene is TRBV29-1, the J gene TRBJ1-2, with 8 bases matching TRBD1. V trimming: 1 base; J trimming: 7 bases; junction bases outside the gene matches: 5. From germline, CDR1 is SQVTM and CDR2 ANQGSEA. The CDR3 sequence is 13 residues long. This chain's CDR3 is CSVEVPGGFGYTF. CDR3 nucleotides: TGCAGCGTTGAAGTTCCAGGGGGCTTTGGCTACACCTTC.

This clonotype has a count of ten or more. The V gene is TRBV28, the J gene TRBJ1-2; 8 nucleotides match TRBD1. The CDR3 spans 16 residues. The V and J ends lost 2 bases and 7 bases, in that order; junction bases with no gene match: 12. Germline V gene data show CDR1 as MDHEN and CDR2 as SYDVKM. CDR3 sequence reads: CASSLVQGAQGGGYTF. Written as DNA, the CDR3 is TGTGCCAGCAGTTTAGTTCAGGGGGCGCAGGGCGGTGGCTACACCTTC.

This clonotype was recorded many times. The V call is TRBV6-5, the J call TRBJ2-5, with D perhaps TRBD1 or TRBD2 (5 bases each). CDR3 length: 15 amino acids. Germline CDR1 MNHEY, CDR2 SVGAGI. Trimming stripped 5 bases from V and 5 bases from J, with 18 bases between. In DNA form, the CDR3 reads TGTGCCAGCAGTCACAGCCGGGGCCCAGGGGAGACCCAGTACTTC. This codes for CASSHSRGPGETQYF.

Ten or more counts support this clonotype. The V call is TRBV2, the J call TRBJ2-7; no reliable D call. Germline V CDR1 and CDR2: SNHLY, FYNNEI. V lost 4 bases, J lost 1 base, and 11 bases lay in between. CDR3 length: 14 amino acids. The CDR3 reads CASSGRDASYEQYF. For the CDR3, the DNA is TGTGCCAGCAGTGGGAGAGACGCATCCTACGAGCAGTACTTC.

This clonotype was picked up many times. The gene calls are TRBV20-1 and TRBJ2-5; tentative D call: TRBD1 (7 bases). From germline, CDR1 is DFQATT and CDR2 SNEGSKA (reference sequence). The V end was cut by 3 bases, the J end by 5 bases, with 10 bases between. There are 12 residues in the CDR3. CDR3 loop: CSASQGGETQYF. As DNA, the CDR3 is TGCAGTGCTAGTCAGGGGGGCGAGACCCAGTACTTC.

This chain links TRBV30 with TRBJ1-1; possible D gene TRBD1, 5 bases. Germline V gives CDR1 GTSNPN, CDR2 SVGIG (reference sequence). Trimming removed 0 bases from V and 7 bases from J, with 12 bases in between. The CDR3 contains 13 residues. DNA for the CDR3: TGTGCCTGGAGTGTTGGGGGATTGGGTGAAGCTTTCTTT. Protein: CAWSVGGLGEAFF.

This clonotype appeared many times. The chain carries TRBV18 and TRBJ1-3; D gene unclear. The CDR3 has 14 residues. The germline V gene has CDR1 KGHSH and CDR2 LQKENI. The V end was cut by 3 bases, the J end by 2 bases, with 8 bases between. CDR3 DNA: TGTGCCAGCTCACCCCCAGCGGCTGGAAACACCATATATTTT. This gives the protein CASSPPAAGNTIYF.